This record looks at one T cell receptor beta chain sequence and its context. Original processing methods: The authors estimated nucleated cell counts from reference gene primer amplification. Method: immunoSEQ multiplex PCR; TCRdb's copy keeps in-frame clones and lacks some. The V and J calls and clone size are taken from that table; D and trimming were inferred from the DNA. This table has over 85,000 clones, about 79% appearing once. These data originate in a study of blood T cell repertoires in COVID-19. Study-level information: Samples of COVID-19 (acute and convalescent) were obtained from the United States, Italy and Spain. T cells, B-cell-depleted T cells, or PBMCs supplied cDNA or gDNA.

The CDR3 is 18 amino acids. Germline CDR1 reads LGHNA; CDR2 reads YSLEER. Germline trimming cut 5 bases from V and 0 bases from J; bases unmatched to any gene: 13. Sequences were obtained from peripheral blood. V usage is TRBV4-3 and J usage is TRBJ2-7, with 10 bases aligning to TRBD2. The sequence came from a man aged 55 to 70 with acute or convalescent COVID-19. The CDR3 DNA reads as TGCGCCAGCAGCTCATTCTATAGCGGGGGGCCGAGCTCCTACGAGCAGTACTTC. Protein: CASSSFYSGGPSSYEQYF.